Detailed here is one T cell receptor beta chain. Per the original data handling: It was from reference gene primer amplification that nucleated cell counts were estimated. The repertoire was sequenced with immunoSEQ multiplex PCR; TCRdb's copy has only in-frame clones and lacks some. V, J and clone size derive from that table, while D and trimming were established from the DNA sequence. The sample shows tens of thousands of clones, about 70% of them seen only once. The sample belongs to a study of blood T cell repertoires in COVID-19. The overall study: Samples taken during acute and convalescent COVID-19 were collected in the United States, Italy and Spain. PBMCs, B-cell-depleted T cells, or T cells provided the cDNA or gDNA that made up the material.

The source is a man in his 70s with active or convalescent COVID-19. Sample: peripheral blood.

For the CDR3, the DNA is TGTGCCAGCAGTGGGGTTTTCGACAAGGGGAGGGATGGCTACACCTTC. This codes for CASSGVFDKGRDGYTF. J is TRBJ1-2 and V is TRBV2; maybe TRBD1 (5 bases). The CDR3 runs to 16 residues. CDR1 and CDR2 from the germline V gene are SNHLY and FYNNEI. V was clipped by 4 bases and J by 6 bases, with 21 bases between them.